The rows below give T cell receptor beta chains drawn from one sample of a study of cytomegalovirus exposure and HLA in healthy donors. The method was immunoSEQ multiplex PCR; TCRdb's version includes in-frame clones alone and lacks a portion of them. The sample records over 95,000 clones, 70% to 80% being singletons. Sequenced input: PBMCs. The receptors were sampled from a woman in her 30s in good health and CMV-seropositive. The CDR3 runs from the conserved cysteine through the conserved F or W. The order of the fields is V gene, J gene, CDR3 protein.

>TRBV19|TRBJ1-1
CASSTKGLREAFF
>TRBV5-4|TRBJ1-3
CASSQVSSDSGNTIYF
>TRBV2|TRBJ1-4
CASSGGTAEKGLF
>TRBV9|TRBJ1-2
CASSPTNEDYGYTF
>TRBV11-3|TRBJ2-7
CASSRLATYYEQYF
>TRBV19|TRBJ2-3
CASSIVAGSSTDTQYF
>TRBV5-1|TRBJ2-7
CASSPGVGGYEQYF
>TRBV5-1|TRBJ2-3
CASSPRTSGTDTQYF
>TRBV19|TRBJ2-5
CASSSRTGQGRETQYF
>TRBV27|TRBJ2-3
CASSLLKLDFPDTQYF
>TRBV7-9|TRBJ1-4
CASSSRDRNNEKLFF
>TRBV5-1|TRBJ1-2
CASSGGQAANYGYTF
>TRBV30|TRBJ2-7
CAWSRDRAYEQYF
>TRBV6-6|TRBJ2-1
CASNNALAYNEQFF
>TRBV7-2|TRBJ1-2
CASSPLYGYTF
>TRBV5-1|TRBJ2-3
CASRAGVGTDTQYF
>TRBV9|TRBJ1-1
CASSVAPTGNTEAFF
>TRBV2|TRBJ1-4
CASMIQGLGEKLFF
>TRBV7-8|TRBJ1-1
CASSLRPGQMNTEAFF
>TRBV5-4|TRBJ2-7
CASSPPPGLADSYEQYF
>TRBV19|TRBJ1-1
CASSMRGALLEAFF
>TRBV9|TRBJ1-6
CASSAGTGGNSPLHF
>TRBV5-5|TRBJ1-1
CASSGTTGSYTEAFF
>TRBV16|TRBJ1-1
CASSQTGNGEAFF
>TRBV10-3|TRBJ2-7
CAISSSGQLLTYEQYF
>TRBV27|TRBJ2-1
CASSLTLAPYNEQFF
>TRBV30|TRBJ1-1
CAWSVRDYTEAFF
>TRBV30|TRBJ1-5
CAWGPQENQPQHF
>TRBV5-1|TRBJ1-5
CASSPGQGGEPQHF
>TRBV7-3|TRBJ2-3
CASRLDRFTDTQYF
>TRBV27|TRBJ2-5
CASSPVGHPETQYF
>TRBV6-5|TRBJ1-1
CASRPQGAGTEAFF
>TRBV19|TRBJ2-7
CASTMRTSGTYEQYF
>TRBV5-1|TRBJ1-2
CASSPGGGRTNYGYTF
>TRBV5-1|TRBJ2-3
CASSLFRLAGNRPTRDTQYF